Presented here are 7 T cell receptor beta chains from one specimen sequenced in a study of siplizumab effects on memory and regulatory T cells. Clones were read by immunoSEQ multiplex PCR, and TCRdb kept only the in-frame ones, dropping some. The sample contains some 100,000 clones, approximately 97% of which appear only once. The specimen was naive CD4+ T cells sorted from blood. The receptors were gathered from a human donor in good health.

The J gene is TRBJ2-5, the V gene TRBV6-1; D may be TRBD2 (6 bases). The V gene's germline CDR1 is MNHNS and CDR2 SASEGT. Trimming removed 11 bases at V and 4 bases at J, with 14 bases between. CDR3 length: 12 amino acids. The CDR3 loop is CAAGPFGETQYF. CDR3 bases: TGTGCCGCGGGGCCGTTCGGAGAGACCCAGTACTTC.

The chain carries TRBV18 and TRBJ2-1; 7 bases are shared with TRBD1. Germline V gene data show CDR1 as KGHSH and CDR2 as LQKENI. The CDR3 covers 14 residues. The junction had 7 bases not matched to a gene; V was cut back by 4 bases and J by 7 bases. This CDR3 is CASSLKGAGNEQFF. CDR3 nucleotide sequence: TGTGCCAGCTCACTCAAGGGGGCAGGGAATGAGCAGTTCTTC.

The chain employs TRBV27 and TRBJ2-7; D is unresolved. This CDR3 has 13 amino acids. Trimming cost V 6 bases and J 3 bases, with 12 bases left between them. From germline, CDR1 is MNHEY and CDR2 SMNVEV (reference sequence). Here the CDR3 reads CASSLNADYEQYF. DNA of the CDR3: TGTGCCAGCAGCTTAAACGCCGACTACGAGCAGTACTTC.

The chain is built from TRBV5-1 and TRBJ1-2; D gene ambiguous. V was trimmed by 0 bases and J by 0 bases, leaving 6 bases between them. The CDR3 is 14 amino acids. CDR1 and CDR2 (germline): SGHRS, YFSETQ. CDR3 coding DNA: TGCGCCAGCAGCTTGGGTGGTTCTAACTATGGCTACACCTTC. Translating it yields CASSLGGSNYGYTF.

CDR3 loop: CASSQGVVYGYTF. The CDR3 bases are TGTGCCAGCAGCCAAGGAGTCGTCTATGGCTACACCTTC. V usage is TRBV14 and J usage is TRBJ1-2; D gene uncertain. The germline V and J ends were trimmed by 1 base and 4 bases, with 7 bases remaining between them. The germline V gene has CDR1 SGHDN and CDR2 FVKESK. The CDR3 totals 13 residues.

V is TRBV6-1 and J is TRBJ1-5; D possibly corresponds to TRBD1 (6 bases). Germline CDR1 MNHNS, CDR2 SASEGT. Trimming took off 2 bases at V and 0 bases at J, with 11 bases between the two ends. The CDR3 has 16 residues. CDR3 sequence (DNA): TGTGCCAGCAGTGAAATAGGACAGACTAGCAATCAGCCCCAGCATTTT. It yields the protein CASSEIGQTSNQPQHF.

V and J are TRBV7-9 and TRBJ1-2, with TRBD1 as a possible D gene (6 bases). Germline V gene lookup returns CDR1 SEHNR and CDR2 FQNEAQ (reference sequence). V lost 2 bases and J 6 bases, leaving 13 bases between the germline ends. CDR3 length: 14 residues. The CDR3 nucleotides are TGTGCCAGCAGCTTAAGTCGGACAGAAAATGGCTACACCTTC. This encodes CASSLSRTENGYTF. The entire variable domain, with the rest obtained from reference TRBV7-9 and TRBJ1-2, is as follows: DTGVSQNPRHKITKRGQNVTFRCDPISEHNRLYWYRQTLGQGPEFLTYFQNEAQLEKSRLLSDRFSAERPKGSFSTLEIQRTEQGDSAMYLCASSLSRTENGYTFGSGTRLTVV.